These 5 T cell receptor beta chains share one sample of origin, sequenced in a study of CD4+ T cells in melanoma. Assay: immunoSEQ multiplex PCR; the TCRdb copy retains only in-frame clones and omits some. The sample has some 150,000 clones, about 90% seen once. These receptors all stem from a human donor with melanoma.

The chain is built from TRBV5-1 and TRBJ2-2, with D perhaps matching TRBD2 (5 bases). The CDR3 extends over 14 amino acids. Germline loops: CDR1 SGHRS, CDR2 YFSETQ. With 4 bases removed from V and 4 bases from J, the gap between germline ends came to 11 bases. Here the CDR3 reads CASSPGFGTGELFF. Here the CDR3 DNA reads TGCGCCAGCAGCCCGGGATTTGGCACCGGGGAGCTGTTTTTT.

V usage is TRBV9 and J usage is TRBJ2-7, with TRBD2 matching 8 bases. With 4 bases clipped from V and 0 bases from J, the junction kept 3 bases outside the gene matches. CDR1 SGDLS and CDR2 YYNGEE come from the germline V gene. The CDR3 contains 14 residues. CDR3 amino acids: CASSMTSASYEQYF. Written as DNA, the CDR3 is TGTGCCAGCAGCATGACTAGCGCCTCCTACGAGCAGTACTTC.

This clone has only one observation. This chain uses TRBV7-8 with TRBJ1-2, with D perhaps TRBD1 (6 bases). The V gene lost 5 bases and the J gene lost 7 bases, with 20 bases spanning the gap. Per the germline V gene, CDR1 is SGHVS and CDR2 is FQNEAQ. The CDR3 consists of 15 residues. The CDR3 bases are TGTGCCAGCAGCCCGCGCGGGAGGGGGGCGGGTGGCTACACCTTC. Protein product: CASSPRGRGAGGYTF.

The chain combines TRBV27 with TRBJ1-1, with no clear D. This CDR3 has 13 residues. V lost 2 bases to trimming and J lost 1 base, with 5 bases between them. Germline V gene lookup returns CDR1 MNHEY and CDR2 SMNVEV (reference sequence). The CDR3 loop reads CASSLGGNTEAFF. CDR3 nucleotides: TGTGCCAGCAGTTTAGGAGGGAACACTGAAGCTTTCTTT.

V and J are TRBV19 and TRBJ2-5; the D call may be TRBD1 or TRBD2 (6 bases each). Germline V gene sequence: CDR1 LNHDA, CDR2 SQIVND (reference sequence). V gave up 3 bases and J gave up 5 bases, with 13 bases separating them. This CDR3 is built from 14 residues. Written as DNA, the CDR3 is TGTGCCAGTAGTATCTCCGGGGGCGGGGAGACCCAGTACTTC. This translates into CASSISGGGETQYF.